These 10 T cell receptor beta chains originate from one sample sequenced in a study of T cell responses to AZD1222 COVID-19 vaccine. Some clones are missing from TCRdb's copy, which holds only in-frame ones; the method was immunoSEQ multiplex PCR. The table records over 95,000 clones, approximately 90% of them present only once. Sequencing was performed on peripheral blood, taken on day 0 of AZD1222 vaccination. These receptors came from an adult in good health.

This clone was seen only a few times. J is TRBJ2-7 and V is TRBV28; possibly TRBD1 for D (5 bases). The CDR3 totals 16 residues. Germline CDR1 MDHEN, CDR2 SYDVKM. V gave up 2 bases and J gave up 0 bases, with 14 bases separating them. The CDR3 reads CASSLRGAGFSYEQYF. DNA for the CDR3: TGTGCCAGCAGTTTACGTGGGGCAGGCTTCTCCTACGAGCAGTACTTC.

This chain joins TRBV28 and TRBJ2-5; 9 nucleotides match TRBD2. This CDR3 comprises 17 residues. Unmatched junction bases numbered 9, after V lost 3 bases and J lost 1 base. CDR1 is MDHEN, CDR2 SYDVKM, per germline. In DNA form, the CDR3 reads TGTGCCAGCAGTTTCTTCGGGCTAGCGGGATCCCAAGAGACCCAGTACTTC. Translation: CASSFFGLAGSQETQYF.

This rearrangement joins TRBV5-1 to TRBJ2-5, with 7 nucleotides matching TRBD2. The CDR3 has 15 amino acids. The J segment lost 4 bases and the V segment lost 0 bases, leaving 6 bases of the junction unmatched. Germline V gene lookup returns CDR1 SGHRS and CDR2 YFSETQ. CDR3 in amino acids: CASSLAGIAGETQYF. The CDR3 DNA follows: TGCGCCAGCAGCTTGGCCGGGATAGCGGGAGAGACCCAGTACTTC.

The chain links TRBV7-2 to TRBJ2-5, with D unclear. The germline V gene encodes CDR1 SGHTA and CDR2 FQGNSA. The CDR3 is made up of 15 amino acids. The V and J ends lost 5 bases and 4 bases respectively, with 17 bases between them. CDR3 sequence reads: CASSGAGRPRETQYF. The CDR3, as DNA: TGTGCCAGCAGCGGCGCTGGACGGCCTCGAGAGACCCAGTACTTC.

The CDR3 DNA reads as TGTGCCAGCGGCGGAGACAGCGGACCCCTTTTCAAGTACGAGCAGTACTTC. This translates into CASGGDSGPLFKYEQYF. The chain combines TRBV28 with TRBJ2-7; either TRBD1 or TRBD2 may fit D (5 bases each). V lost 8 bases and J 4 bases, leaving 27 bases between the germline ends. The CDR3 runs to 17 residues. Germline CDR1 MDHEN, CDR2 SYDVKM.

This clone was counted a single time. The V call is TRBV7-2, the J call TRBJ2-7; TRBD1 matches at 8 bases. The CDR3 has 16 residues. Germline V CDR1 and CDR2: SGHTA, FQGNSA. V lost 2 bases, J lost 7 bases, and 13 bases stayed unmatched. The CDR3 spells CASSLRFGTGPTEQYF. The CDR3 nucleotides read TGTGCCAGCAGCTTAAGATTCGGGACAGGTCCTACGGAGCAGTACTTC. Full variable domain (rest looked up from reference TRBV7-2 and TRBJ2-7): GAGVSQSPSNKVTEKGKDVELRCDPISGHTALYWYRQSLGQGLEFLIYFQGNSAPDKSGLPSDRFSAERTGGSVSTLTIQRTQQEDSAVYLCASSLRFGTGPTEQYFGPGTRLTVT.

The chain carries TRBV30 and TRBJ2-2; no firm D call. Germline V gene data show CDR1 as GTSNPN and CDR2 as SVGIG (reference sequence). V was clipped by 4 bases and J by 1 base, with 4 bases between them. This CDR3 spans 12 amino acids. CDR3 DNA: TGTGCCTGGACCCTGAACACCGGGGAGCTGTTTTTT. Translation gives CAWTLNTGELFF.

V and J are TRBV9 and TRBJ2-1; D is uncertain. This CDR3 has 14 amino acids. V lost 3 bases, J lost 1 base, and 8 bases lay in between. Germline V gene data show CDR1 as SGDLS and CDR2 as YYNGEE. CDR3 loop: CASSDDPSYNEQFF. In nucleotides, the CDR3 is TGTGCCAGCAGCGACGACCCGTCCTACAATGAGCAGTTCTTC. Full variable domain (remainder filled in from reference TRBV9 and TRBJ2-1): DSGVTQTPKHLITATGQRVTLRCSPRSGDLSVYWYQQSLDQGLQFLIQYYNGEERAKGNILERFSAQQFPDLHSELNLSSLELGDSALYFCASSDDPSYNEQFFGPGTRLTVL.

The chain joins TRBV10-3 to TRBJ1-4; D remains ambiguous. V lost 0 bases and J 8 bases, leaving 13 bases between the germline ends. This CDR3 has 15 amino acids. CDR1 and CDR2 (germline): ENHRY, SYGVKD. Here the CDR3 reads CAISESKGSGEKLFF. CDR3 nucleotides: TGTGCCATCAGTGAGTCGAAAGGGTCGGGAGAAAAACTGTTTTTT.

CDR3 DNA: TGTGCCAGCAGCTTCCCTCGTCCGGGTACCTACGAGCAGTACTTC. Translating it yields CASSFPRPGTYEQYF. V gene TRBV7-9 combines with J gene TRBJ2-7; unclear D gene. This CDR3 has 15 residues. Between the trimmed V and J ends, which lost 3 bases and 2 bases, there was a span of 14 bases. Germline V gene data show CDR1 as SEHNR and CDR2 as FQNEAQ (reference sequence).